This entry features one T cell receptor beta chain sequence. As the sequencing template, cDNA was produced by extracting RNA and reverse transcribing it. The method was immunoSEQ multiplex PCR; TCRdb's version includes in-frame clones alone and lacks a portion of them. This table has 120,000 to 150,000 clones, around 82% appearing once. This entry is derived from a study of CD8+ T cells in alopecia areata. After removal of 5 bases from V and 5 bases from J, the junction contained 9 bases not matched to a gene. CDR1 SGHNT and CDR2 YYREEE come from the germline V gene (reference sequence). The CDR3 spans 15 residues. Described treatment: oral pan-JAK inhibitor, 5-10 mg twice daily.

The TCR was taken from a human donor with alopecia areata. The chain recombines TRBV5-4 with TRBJ2-1; 8 bases agree with TRBD2. Source: CD8+ T cells sorted from blood, taken at week 4, from a patient treated with tofacitinib. CDR3: CASRMIAGYDNEQFF. The CDR3 DNA reads as TGTGCCAGCAGGATGATAGCGGGGTATGACAATGAGCAGTTCTTC.